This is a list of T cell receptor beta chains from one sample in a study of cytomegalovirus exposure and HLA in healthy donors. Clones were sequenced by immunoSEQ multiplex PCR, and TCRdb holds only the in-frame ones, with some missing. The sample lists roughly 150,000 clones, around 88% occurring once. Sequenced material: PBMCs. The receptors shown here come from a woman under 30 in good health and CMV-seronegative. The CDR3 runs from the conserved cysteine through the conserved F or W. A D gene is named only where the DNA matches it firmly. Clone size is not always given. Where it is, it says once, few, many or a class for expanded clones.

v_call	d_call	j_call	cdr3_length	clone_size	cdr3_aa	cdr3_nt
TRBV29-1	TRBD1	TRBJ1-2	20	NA	CSAKPSNLDLGGGHGDGYTF	TGCAGCGCCAAGCCCTCAAATCTAGACCTCGGAGGGGGCCACGGGGATGGCTACACCTTC
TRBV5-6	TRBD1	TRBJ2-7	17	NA	CASSLATGETRWYEQYF	TGTGCCAGCAGCTTGGCCACAGGGGAAACGAGGTGGTACGAGCAGTACTTC
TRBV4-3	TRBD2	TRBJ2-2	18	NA	CASSQAGGRASNTGELFF	TGCGCCAGCAGCCAAGCGGGCGGGAGGGCCTCGAACACCGGGGAGCTGTTTTTT
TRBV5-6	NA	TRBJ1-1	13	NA	CASRFRGNTEAFF	TGTGCCAGCCGCTTCAGGGGGAACACTGAAGCTTTCTTT
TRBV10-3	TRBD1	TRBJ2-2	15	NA	CAIEDRGQSAGELFF	TGTGCCATCGAAGACAGGGGGCAATCAGCCGGGGAGCTGTTTTTT
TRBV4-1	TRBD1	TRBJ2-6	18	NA	CASSQARDRGPGANVLTF	TGCGCCAGCAGCCAAGCGAGGGACAGGGGCCCTGGGGCCAACGTCCTGACTTTC
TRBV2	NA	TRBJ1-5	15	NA	CASSRQLGPGQPQHF	TGTGCCAGCAGTCGACAGTTAGGTCCCGGTCAGCCCCAGCATTTT
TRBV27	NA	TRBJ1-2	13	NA	CASRGMDTYGYTF	TGTGCCAGCAGAGGAATGGACACCTATGGCTACACCTTC
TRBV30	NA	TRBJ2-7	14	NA	CAWSTFTGLGEQYF	TGTGCCTGGAGTACCTTTACAGGGTTGGGAGAGCAGTACTTC
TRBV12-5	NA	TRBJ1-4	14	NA	CASGFRLGNEKLFF	TGTGCTAGTGGTTTTCGACTTGGGAATGAAAAACTGTTTTTT
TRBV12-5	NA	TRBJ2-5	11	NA	CASGLRETQYF	TGTGCTAGTGGCCTCCGAGAGACCCAGTACTTC
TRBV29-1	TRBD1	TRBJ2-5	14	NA	CSVAGTGGAETQYF	TGCAGCGTCGCCGGGACAGGGGGCGCAGAGACCCAGTACTTC
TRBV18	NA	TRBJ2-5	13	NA	CASSPRRAETQYF	TGTGCCAGCTCACCACGGAGGGCGGAGACCCAGTACTTC
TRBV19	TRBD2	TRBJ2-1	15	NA	CASRRTSGDYNEQFF	TGTGCCAGTAGAAGGACTAGCGGGGATTACAATGAGCAGTTCTTC
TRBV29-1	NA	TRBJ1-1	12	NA	CSAETGRTEAFF	TGCAGCGCGGAAACAGGGAGAACTGAAGCTTTCTTT
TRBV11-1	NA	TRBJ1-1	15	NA	CASSPGTRTLEEAFF	TGTGCCAGCAGCCCCGGGACACGAACACTTGAGGAAGCTTTCTTT
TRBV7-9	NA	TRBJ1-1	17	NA	CASSLVGRGRKNTEAFF	TGTGCCAGCAGCTTAGTTGGCAGGGGCCGTAAGAACACTGAAGCTTTCTTT
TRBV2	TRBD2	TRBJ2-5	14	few	CASNHGGGLETQYF	TGTGCCAGCAATCACGGGGGAGGGCTAGAGACCCAGTACTTC
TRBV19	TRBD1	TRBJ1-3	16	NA	CASSTLDRGPGNTIYF	TGTGCCAGTAGTACCCTAGACAGGGGACCTGGAAACACCATATATTTT
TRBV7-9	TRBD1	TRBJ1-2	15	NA	CASSFGQEPNYGYTF	TGTGCCAGCAGCTTCGGACAGGAACCTAACTATGGCTACACCTTC
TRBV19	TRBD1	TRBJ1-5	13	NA	CATGGRSNQPQHF	TGTGCCACAGGGGGCCGGAGCAATCAGCCCCAGCATTTT
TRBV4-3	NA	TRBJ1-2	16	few	CASSQDISRALSGYTF	TGCGCCAGCAGCCAAGATATTTCGAGGGCTCTTAGTGGCTACACCTTC
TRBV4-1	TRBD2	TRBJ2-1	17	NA	CASSQERSGTPYNEQFF	TGCGCCAGCAGCCAAGAGAGGAGCGGGACTCCCTACAATGAGCAGTTCTTC
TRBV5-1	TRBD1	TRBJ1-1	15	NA	CASSWGQGMNTEAFF	TGCGCCAGCAGCTGGGGACAGGGGATGAACACTGAAGCTTTCTTT
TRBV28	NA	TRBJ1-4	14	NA	CASRSRRKNEKLFF	TGTGCCAGCAGGTCGCGGCGGAAAAATGAAAAACTGTTTTTT
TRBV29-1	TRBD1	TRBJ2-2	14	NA	CSVWTGANTGELFF	TGCAGCGTATGGACAGGGGCGAACACCGGGGAGCTGTTTTTT
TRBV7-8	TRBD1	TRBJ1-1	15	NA	CASSPYRGRSTEAFF	TGTGCCAGCAGCCCGTACAGGGGGCGGAGCACTGAAGCTTTCTTT
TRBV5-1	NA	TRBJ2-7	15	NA	CASSPTGHPSYEQYF	TGCGCCAGCAGCCCGACGGGACACCCCTCCTACGAGCAGTACTTC